In its sample, the clone carrying this TCR beta chain is medium-sized (0.01 to 0.1%). One entry per CDR3 protein results from TCRdb running MiXCR on the 5' RACE reads. The profile shows some 30,000 distinct CDR3 sequences, 3% to 5% of them singletons. The source of the sample is a study of early T cells in non-severe SARS-CoV-2 infection. CDR3 length: 14 residues. Germline trimming cut 8 bases from V and 3 bases from J; bases unmatched to any gene: 9. The sequence was obtained from an adult who was a healthcare worker with PCR-confirmed SARS-CoV-2 infection or an uninfected control (not recorded which). The source material was whole blood. This chain connects TRBV12-3 or TRBV12-4 to TRBJ1-1; TRBD1 aligns across 7 bases. This chain's CDR3 is CASGQDLGDTEAFF. The CDR3 region has the DNA TGTGCCAGCGGACAGGATTTAGGGGACACTGAAGCTTTCTTT.